This record looks at one TCR beta chain sequence and its context. This sample was taken from a study of blood T cell repertoires in COVID-19. Overall study: From the United States, Italy and Spain came samples of acute and convalescent COVID-19.

J lost 2 bases, V lost 8 bases, and 9 bases had no gene match. CDR3 size: 16 residues. CDR1 is SNHLY, CDR2 FYNNEI, per germline. TCRdb keeps only in-frame clones here, not all; method: immunoSEQ multiplex PCR. The sample carries tens of thousands of clones, 88% recorded once. The sequence came from a woman in her forties or fifties with active COVID-19. Specimen: peripheral blood. The rearrangement links TRBV2 to TRBJ1-5, with 10 bases identical to TRBD1. The CDR3 DNA reads as TGTGCCAGCGGGACAGGGGCTCGGATAGGCAATCAGCCCCAGCATTTT. This encodes CASGTGARIGNQPQHF.